The present T cell receptor (beta chain) was sequenced within a study of a mutant IDH1 vaccine in newly diagnosed glioma. The protocol was immunoSEQ multiplex PCR, while the TCRdb copy is restricted to in-frame clones and leaves out a portion. The data hold approximately 45,000 clones, with approximately 90% observed a single time. As to time point: week 23, last vaccination. One vaccine dose held 300 ug of mutant IDH1 20-mer peptide and came with topical imiquimod. Germline CDR1 is GTSNPN and CDR2 is SVGIG (reference sequence). Trimming left V 4 bases short and J 15 bases short, with 19 bases between. The CDR3 covers 12 residues. As regards this clone: The antigen is not known.

The clonotype originates from a man aged 50 or older with glioma. The rearrangement uses TRBV30 and TRBJ2-1, with D maybe TRBD1 (6 bases). The sample here was PBMCs, taken from a glioma patient whose treatment included an IDH1 peptide vaccine. As DNA, the CDR3 is TGTGCCTGGACCCCCTCCCAGGGGAAGCGGTTCTTC. Translated: CAWTPSQGKRFF.